This TCR beta chain was identified during a study of blood T cell repertoires in COVID-19. Study context: Sources were T cells, B-cell-depleted T cells, or PBMCs; the material itself was cDNA or gDNA.

In the authors' methods: By means of reference gene primer amplification, nucleated cell counts were estimated. TCRdb keeps only in-frame clones here, not all; method: immunoSEQ multiplex PCR. V and J calls and clone size are given by that table; D and trimming were obtained from the DNA. The table has almost 100,000 clones, roughly nine tenths seen once. Sequencing used peripheral blood. The source is a man aged 45-60 years with acute or convalescent COVID-19.

The CDR3 spells CASSPWGGSEELFF. CDR3 nucleotides: TGTGCCAGCTCACCATGGGGGGGCTCGGAGGAGCTGTTTTTT. The rearrangement uses TRBV18 and TRBJ2-2; perhaps TRBD2 as D (7 bases). V was pared by 2 bases and J by 10 bases, with 14 bases between. This CDR3 is 14 amino acids long. The germline CDR1 and CDR2 sequences are KGHSH and LQKENI. Full variable domain (remainder filled in from reference TRBV18 and TRBJ2-2): NAGVMQNPRHLVRRRGQEARLRCSPMKGHSHVYWYRQLPEEGLKFMVYLQKENIIDESGMPKERFSAEFPKEGPSILRIQQVVRGDSAAYFCASSPWGGSEELFFGEGSRLTVL.